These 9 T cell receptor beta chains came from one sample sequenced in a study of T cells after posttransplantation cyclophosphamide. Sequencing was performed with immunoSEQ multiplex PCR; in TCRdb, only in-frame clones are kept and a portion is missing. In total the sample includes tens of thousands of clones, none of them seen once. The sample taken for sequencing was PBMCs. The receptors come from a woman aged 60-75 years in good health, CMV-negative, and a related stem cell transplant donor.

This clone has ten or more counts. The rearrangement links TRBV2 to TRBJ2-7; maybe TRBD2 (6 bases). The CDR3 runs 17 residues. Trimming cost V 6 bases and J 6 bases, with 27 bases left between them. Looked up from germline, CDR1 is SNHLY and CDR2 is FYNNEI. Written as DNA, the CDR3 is TGTGCCAGCAGAATAGGTATGGGAGCGGGTTCCCCCGGCGAGCAGTACTTC. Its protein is CASRIGMGAGSPGEQYF.

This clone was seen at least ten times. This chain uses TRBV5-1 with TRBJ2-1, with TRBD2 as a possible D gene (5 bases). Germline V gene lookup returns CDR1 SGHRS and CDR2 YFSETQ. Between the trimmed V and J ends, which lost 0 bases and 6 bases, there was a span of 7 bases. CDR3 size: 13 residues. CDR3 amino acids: CASSLAGINEQFF. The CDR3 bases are TGCGCCAGCAGCTTGGCGGGGATCAATGAGCAGTTCTTC.

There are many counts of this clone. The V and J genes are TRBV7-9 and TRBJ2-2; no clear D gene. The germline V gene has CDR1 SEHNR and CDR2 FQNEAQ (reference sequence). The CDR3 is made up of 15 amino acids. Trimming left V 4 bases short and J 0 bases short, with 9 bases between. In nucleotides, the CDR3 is TGTGCCAGCAGCTCGTACTCTGCGAACACCGGGGAGCTGTTTTTT. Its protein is CASSSYSANTGELFF.

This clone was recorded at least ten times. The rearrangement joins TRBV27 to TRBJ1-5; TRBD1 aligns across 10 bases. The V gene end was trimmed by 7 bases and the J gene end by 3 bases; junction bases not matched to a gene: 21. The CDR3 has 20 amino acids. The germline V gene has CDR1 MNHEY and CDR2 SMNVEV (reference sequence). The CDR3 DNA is TGTGCCAGCACCCCCTTATCCGGGACAGGGGTCAACCGACCCAATCAGCCCCAGCATTTT. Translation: CASTPLSGTGVNRPNQPQHF.

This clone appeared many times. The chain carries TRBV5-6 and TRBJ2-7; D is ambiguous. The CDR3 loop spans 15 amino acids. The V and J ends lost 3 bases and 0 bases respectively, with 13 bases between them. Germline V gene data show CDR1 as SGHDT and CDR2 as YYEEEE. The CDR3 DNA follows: TGTGCCAGCAGCTCCCTAACTCGGAGCTCCTACGAGCAGTACGTC. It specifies CASSSLTRSSYEQYV.

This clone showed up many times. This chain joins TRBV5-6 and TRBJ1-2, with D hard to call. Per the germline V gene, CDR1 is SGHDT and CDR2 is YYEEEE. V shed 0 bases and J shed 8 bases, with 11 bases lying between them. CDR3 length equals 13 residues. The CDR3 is CASSLDPLQGYTF. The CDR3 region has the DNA TGTGCCAGCAGCTTGGACCCCTTACAAGGCTACACCTTC. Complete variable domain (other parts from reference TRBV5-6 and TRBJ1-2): DAGVTQSPTHLIKTRGQQVTLRCSPKSGHDTVSWYQQALGQGPQFIFQYYEEEERQRGNFPDRFSGHQFPNYSSELNVNALLLGDSALYLCASSLDPLQGYTFGSGTRLTVV.

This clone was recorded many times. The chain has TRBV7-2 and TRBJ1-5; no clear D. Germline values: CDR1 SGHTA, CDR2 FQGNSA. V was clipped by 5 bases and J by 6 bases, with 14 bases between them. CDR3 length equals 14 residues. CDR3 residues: CASSGPGGFQPQHF. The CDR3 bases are TGTGCCAGCAGCGGCCCGGGAGGGTTTCAGCCCCAGCATTTT.

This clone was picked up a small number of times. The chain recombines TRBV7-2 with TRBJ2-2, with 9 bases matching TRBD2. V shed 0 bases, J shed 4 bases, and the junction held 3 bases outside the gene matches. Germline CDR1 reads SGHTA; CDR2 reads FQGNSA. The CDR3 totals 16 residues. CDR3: CASSLAAGGGTGELFF. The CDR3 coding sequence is TGTGCCAGCAGCTTAGCGGCGGGAGGGGGCACCGGGGAGCTGTTTTTT.

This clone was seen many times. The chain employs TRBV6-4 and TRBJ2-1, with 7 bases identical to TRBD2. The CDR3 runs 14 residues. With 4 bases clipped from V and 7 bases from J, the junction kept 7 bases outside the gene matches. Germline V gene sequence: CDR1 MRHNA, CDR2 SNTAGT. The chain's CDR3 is CASSGGGAGNEQFF. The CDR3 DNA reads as TGTGCCAGCAGTGGAGGTGGAGCGGGGAATGAGCAGTTCTTC.